These T cell receptor beta chains were read from a single sample in a study of cytomegalovirus exposure and HLA in healthy donors. The method was immunoSEQ multiplex PCR; TCRdb's version includes in-frame clones alone and lacks a portion of them. In all, the sample yields 55,000 to 85,000 clones. Sequencing used PBMCs. These receptors all come from a woman younger than 45 in good health and CMV-seronegative. Each CDR3 is given with its conserved first and last residue. The order of the fields is clone size, CDR3 length, V gene, D gene, J gene, CDR3 protein, CDR3 DNA. D genes are given only for firm matches. Clone size, where shown, is once, few, many, or a class for clones that have expanded.

abundance: NA
len: 13
v_gene: TRBV6-5
d_gene: NA
j_gene: TRBJ1-2
CDR3aa: CASSSLQDSGYTF
CDR3nt: TGTGCCAGCAGTTCCCTCCAGGACAGTGGCTACACCTTC

abundance: NA
len: 13
v_gene: TRBV30
d_gene: NA
j_gene: TRBJ1-1
CDR3aa: CAWSGAGRREAFF
CDR3nt: TGTGCCTGGAGTGGGGCGGGGCGCCGCGAAGCTTTCTTT

abundance: NA
len: 15
v_gene: TRBV4-3
d_gene: TRBD1
j_gene: TRBJ2-2
CDR3aa: CASSQETGGYGELFF
CDR3nt: TGCGCCAGCAGCCAAGAAACAGGGGGCTACGGGGAGCTGTTTTTT

abundance: NA
len: 13
v_gene: TRBV6-6
d_gene: NA
j_gene: TRBJ1-1
CDR3aa: CASSYGAGGEAFF
CDR3nt: TGTGCCAGCAGTTATGGGGCAGGTGGTGAAGCTTTCTTT

abundance: NA
len: 16
v_gene: TRBV9
d_gene: NA
j_gene: TRBJ1-3
CDR3aa: CASSVGLARSGNTIYF
CDR3nt: TGTGCCAGCAGCGTAGGTCTGGCCCGCTCTGGAAACACCATATATTTT

abundance: NA
len: 16
v_gene: TRBV5-4
d_gene: NA
j_gene: TRBJ2-3
CDR3aa: CASSRDLTDDTDTQYF
CDR3nt: TGTGCCAGCAGCCGAGACCTGACAGATGACACAGATACGCAGTATTTT

abundance: NA
len: 12
v_gene: TRBV5-1
d_gene: NA
j_gene: TRBJ1-1
CDR3aa: CASRSSNTEAFF
CDR3nt: TGCGCCAGCAGAAGCTCGAACACTGAAGCTTTCTTT

abundance: NA
len: 15
v_gene: TRBV28
d_gene: TRBD2
j_gene: TRBJ2-7
CDR3aa: CASSSLAGGDYEQYF
CDR3nt: TGTGCCAGCAGTTCCCTAGCGGGGGGGGACTACGAGCAGTACTTC

abundance: medium-sized
len: 13
v_gene: TRBV5-1
d_gene: TRBD1
j_gene: TRBJ1-1
CDR3aa: CASTIPGGAGAFF
CDR3nt: TGCGCCAGCACCATCCCAGGGGGCGCAGGAGCTTTCTTT

abundance: NA
len: 16
v_gene: TRBV11-3
d_gene: NA
j_gene: TRBJ2-4
CDR3aa: CASSLGVGGAKNIQYF
CDR3nt: TGTGCCAGCAGCTTAGGGGTCGGCGGAGCCAAAAACATTCAGTACTTC

abundance: NA
len: 15
v_gene: TRBV6-5
d_gene: TRBD1
j_gene: TRBJ1-5
CDR3aa: CASSLQGGGSQPQHF
CDR3nt: TGTGCCAGCAGTCTACAGGGGGGAGGCAGCCAGCCCCAGCATTTT

abundance: NA
len: 11
v_gene: TRBV7-9
d_gene: NA
j_gene: TRBJ1-1
CDR3aa: CASSWSTEDFF
CDR3nt: TGTGCCAGCAGCTGGTCCACTGAAGATTTCTTT

abundance: NA
len: 15
v_gene: TRBV7-3
d_gene: NA
j_gene: TRBJ2-2
CDR3aa: CASSYRQADTGELFF
CDR3nt: TGTGCCAGCAGCTACCGGCAGGCCGACACCGGGGAGCTGTTTTTT

abundance: NA
len: 13
v_gene: TRBV7-9
d_gene: NA
j_gene: TRBJ1-1
CDR3aa: CASSVRGNTEAFF
CDR3nt: TGTGCCAGCAGCGTAAGGGGAAACACTGAAGCTTTCTTT

abundance: NA
len: 14
v_gene: TRBV6-5
d_gene: TRBD2
j_gene: TRBJ2-1
CDR3aa: CASFLAGGRGEQFF
CDR3nt: TGTGCCAGCTTTCTAGCGGGGGGCAGAGGTGAGCAGTTCTTC

abundance: NA
len: 14
v_gene: TRBV11-1
d_gene: NA
j_gene: TRBJ1-5
CDR3aa: CASSLSGGNQPQHF
CDR3nt: TGTGCCAGCAGCTTATCGGGGGGCAATCAGCCCCAGCATTTT

abundance: NA
len: 13
v_gene: TRBV18
d_gene: NA
j_gene: TRBJ1-2
CDR3aa: CASSPEGTYGYTF
CDR3nt: TGTGCCAGCTCACCTGAGGGTACCTATGGCTACACCTTC

abundance: NA
len: 14
v_gene: TRBV18
d_gene: NA
j_gene: TRBJ1-5
CDR3aa: CASSHLRGNQPQHF
CDR3nt: TGTGCCAGCTCTCATCTGCGGGGCAATCAGCCCCAGCATTTT

abundance: NA
len: 13
v_gene: TRBV9
d_gene: NA
j_gene: TRBJ2-7
CDR3aa: CASSPRGAYEQYF
CDR3nt: TGTGCCAGCAGCCCTCGCGGGGCATATGAGCAGTACTTC

abundance: NA
len: 19
v_gene: TRBV9
d_gene: TRBD1
j_gene: TRBJ2-3
CDR3aa: CASSVEDRWGPHGTDTQYF
CDR3nt: TGTGCCAGCAGCGTAGAGGACAGGTGGGGCCCTCACGGCACAGATACGCAGTATTTT

abundance: NA
len: 13
v_gene: TRBV28
d_gene: NA
j_gene: TRBJ1-5
CDR3aa: CASLGVNNQPQHF
CDR3nt: TGTGCCAGCCTCGGGGTAAACAATCAGCCCCAGCATTTT

abundance: NA
len: 15
v_gene: TRBV18
d_gene: TRBD2
j_gene: TRBJ2-3
CDR3aa: CASSQQAGETDTQYF
CDR3nt: TGTGCCAGCTCACAACAAGCGGGGGAGACAGATACGCAGTATTTT

abundance: NA
len: 15
v_gene: TRBV30
d_gene: TRBD1
j_gene: TRBJ2-7
CDR3aa: CAWIHRGQGGREQYF
CDR3nt: TGTGCCTGGATACACCGGGGACAGGGAGGACGCGAGCAGTACTTC

abundance: NA
len: 15
v_gene: TRBV7-9
d_gene: NA
j_gene: TRBJ1-6
CDR3aa: CASSLVGRGNSPLHF
CDR3nt: TGTGCCAGCAGCTTAGTCGGTCGGGGGAATTCACCCCTCCACTTT

abundance: NA
len: 16
v_gene: TRBV28
d_gene: NA
j_gene: TRBJ2-3
CDR3aa: CASTVGTGANINTQYF
CDR3nt: TGTGCCAGCACGGTGGGCACGGGAGCCAACATAAATACGCAGTATTTT

abundance: NA
len: 13
v_gene: TRBV5-1
d_gene: NA
j_gene: TRBJ2-7
CDR3aa: CASSFSGPYEQYF
CDR3nt: TGCGCCAGCAGCTTTAGCGGACCTTACGAGCAGTACTTC

abundance: NA
len: 13
v_gene: TRBV19
d_gene: NA
j_gene: TRBJ1-1
CDR3aa: CASSIDGATEAFF
CDR3nt: TGTGCCAGTAGTATAGATGGGGCCACTGAAGCTTTCTTT

abundance: NA
len: 15
v_gene: TRBV28
d_gene: TRBD1
j_gene: TRBJ2-7
CDR3aa: CASSSAAQQGREQYF
CDR3nt: TGTGCCAGCAGTTCGGCTGCCCAACAGGGGCGCGAGCAGTACTTC

abundance: NA
len: 12
v_gene: TRBV6-1
d_gene: NA
j_gene: TRBJ1-2
CDR3aa: CASSEGWGGSAF
CDR3nt: TGTGCCAGCAGTGAAGGTTGGGGGGGTTCTGCCTTC

abundance: NA
len: 19
v_gene: TRBV7-9
d_gene: NA
j_gene: TRBJ1-1
CDR3aa: CASSLEFWLGQGMNTEAFF
CDR3nt: TGTGCCAGCAGCTTAGAATTCTGGCTGGGCCAGGGCATGAACACTGAAGCTTTCTTT

abundance: NA
len: 14
v_gene: TRBV7-9
d_gene: TRBD1
j_gene: TRBJ1-4
CDR3aa: CASSSDRVGEKLFF
CDR3nt: TGTGCCAGCAGCTCCGACAGGGTGGGCGAAAAACTGTTTTTT

abundance: NA
len: 13
v_gene: TRBV30
d_gene: NA
j_gene: TRBJ1-2
CDR3aa: CAWSPTDRNGYTF
CDR3nt: TGTGCCTGGAGCCCTACTGACAGGAATGGCTACACCTTC

abundance: NA
len: 12
v_gene: TRBV27
d_gene: TRBD1
j_gene: TRBJ1-2
CDR3aa: CASSNDRVGYTF
CDR3nt: TGTGCCAGCAGCAACGACAGGGTCGGCTACACCTTC

abundance: NA
len: 14
v_gene: TRBV13
d_gene: TRBD1
j_gene: TRBJ1-3
CDR3aa: CASSWDRSGNTIYF
CDR3nt: TGTGCCAGCAGCTGGGACAGGTCTGGAAACACCATATATTTT

abundance: NA
len: 14
v_gene: TRBV28
d_gene: NA
j_gene: TRBJ2-3
CDR3aa: CASSLWTAPDTQYF
CDR3nt: TGTGCCAGCAGTCTCTGGACTGCCCCAGATACGCAGTATTTT

abundance: NA
len: 16
v_gene: TRBV18
d_gene: NA
j_gene: TRBJ1-5
CDR3aa: CASSPPPGAVGQPQHF
CDR3nt: TGTGCCAGCTCACCACCGCCTGGGGCCGTAGGTCAGCCCCAGCATTTT

abundance: NA
len: 15
v_gene: TRBV7-2
d_gene: TRBD1
j_gene: TRBJ2-7
CDR3aa: CASDPSGGPSYEQYF
CDR3nt: TGTGCCAGCGATCCCTCAGGGGGCCCCTCCTACGAGCAGTACTTC

abundance: NA
len: 11
v_gene: TRBV29-1
d_gene: TRBD1
j_gene: TRBJ2-1
CDR3aa: CSVHRGNEQFF
CDR3nt: TGCAGCGTACACAGGGGGAATGAGCAGTTCTTC

abundance: NA
len: 17
v_gene: TRBV27
d_gene: TRBD1
j_gene: TRBJ1-2
CDR3aa: CASSSLQGSGVDYGYTF
CDR3nt: TGTGCCAGCAGTTCACTACAGGGGTCTGGAGTCGACTATGGCTACACCTTC

abundance: NA
len: 15
v_gene: TRBV6-1
d_gene: NA
j_gene: TRBJ1-4
CDR3aa: CASSGTGSTNEKLFF
CDR3nt: TGTGCCAGCAGTGGAACAGGGTCAACTAATGAAAAACTGTTTTTT

abundance: NA
len: 16
v_gene: TRBV18
d_gene: NA
j_gene: TRBJ1-2
CDR3aa: CASSPTRDGSNYGYTF
CDR3nt: TGTGCCAGCTCACCGACTCGAGACGGTTCTAACTATGGCTACACCTTC

abundance: NA
len: 18
v_gene: TRBV4-1
d_gene: TRBD1
j_gene: TRBJ1-2
CDR3aa: CASSHTGQGGAFNYGYTF
CDR3nt: TGCGCCAGCAGCCACACCGGACAGGGTGGGGCCTTTAACTATGGCTACACCTTC

abundance: NA
len: 14
v_gene: TRBV5-1
d_gene: NA
j_gene: TRBJ2-7
CDR3aa: CASSRSTGPYEQYF
CDR3nt: TGCGCCAGCAGCAGATCGACAGGTCCCTACGAGCAGTACTTC

abundance: NA
len: 13
v_gene: TRBV6-6
d_gene: NA
j_gene: TRBJ1-5
CDR3aa: CASSSIRQAPKHF
CDR3nt: TGTGCCAGCAGTTCGATCCGACAGGCGCCGAAGCATTTT

abundance: NA
len: 14
v_gene: TRBV5-1
d_gene: TRBD1
j_gene: TRBJ1-1
CDR3aa: CASRPDRTNTEAFF
CDR3nt: TGCGCCAGCAGACCGGACAGGACGAACACTGAAGCTTTCTTT

abundance: NA
len: 14
v_gene: TRBV15
d_gene: NA
j_gene: TRBJ2-7
CDR3aa: CATSRYRGAKEQYF
CDR3nt: TGTGCCACCAGCAGATACCGGGGGGCGAAAGAGCAGTACTTC

abundance: NA
len: 14
v_gene: TRBV19
d_gene: NA
j_gene: TRBJ1-2
CDR3aa: CASSILGLIYGYTF
CDR3nt: TGTGCCAGTAGTATCCTGGGACTTATCTATGGCTACACCTTC

abundance: NA
len: 16
v_gene: TRBV11-3
d_gene: TRBD1
j_gene: TRBJ2-2
CDR3aa: CASSPGTGGNTGELFF
CDR3nt: TGTGCCAGCAGTCCCGGGACAGGGGGGAACACCGGGGAGCTGTTTTTT

abundance: NA
len: 13
v_gene: TRBV30
d_gene: NA
j_gene: TRBJ1-2
CDR3aa: CAWTREANYGYTF
CDR3nt: TGTGCCTGGACGCGGGAAGCTAACTATGGCTACACCTTC

abundance: NA
len: 15
v_gene: TRBV6-5
d_gene: TRBD2
j_gene: TRBJ2-7
CDR3aa: CASTVGREGWNEQYF
CDR3nt: TGTGCCAGCACGGTAGGGCGGGAGGGTTGGAACGAGCAGTACTTC

abundance: NA
len: 14
v_gene: TRBV6-1
d_gene: NA
j_gene: TRBJ2-7
CDR3aa: CASSEEVSYSEQYF
CDR3nt: TGTGCCAGCAGTGAAGAGGTTAGCTACTCCGAGCAGTACTTC

abundance: NA
len: 13
v_gene: TRBV6-5
d_gene: NA
j_gene: TRBJ1-2
CDR3aa: CASSWEGLNGYTF
CDR3nt: TGTGCCAGCAGTTGGGAGGGACTTAATGGCTACACCTTC